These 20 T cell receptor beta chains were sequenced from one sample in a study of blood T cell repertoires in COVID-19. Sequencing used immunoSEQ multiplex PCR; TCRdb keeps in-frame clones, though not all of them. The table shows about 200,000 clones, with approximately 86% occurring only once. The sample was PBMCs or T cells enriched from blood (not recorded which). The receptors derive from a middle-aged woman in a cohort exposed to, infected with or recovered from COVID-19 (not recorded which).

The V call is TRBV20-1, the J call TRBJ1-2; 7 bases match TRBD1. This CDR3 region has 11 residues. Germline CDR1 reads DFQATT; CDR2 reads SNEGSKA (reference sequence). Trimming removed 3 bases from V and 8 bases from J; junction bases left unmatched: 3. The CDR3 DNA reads TGCAGTGCTAGGACAGGGATGGGCTACACCTTC. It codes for CSARTGMGYTF.

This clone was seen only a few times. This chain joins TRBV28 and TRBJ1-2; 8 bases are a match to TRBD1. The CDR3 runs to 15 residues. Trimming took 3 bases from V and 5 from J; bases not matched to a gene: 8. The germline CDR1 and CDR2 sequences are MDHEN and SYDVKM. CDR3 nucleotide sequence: TGTGCCAGCAGTTTGACCCCCGGGACAGGATATGGCTACACCTTC. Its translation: CASSLTPGTGYGYTF.

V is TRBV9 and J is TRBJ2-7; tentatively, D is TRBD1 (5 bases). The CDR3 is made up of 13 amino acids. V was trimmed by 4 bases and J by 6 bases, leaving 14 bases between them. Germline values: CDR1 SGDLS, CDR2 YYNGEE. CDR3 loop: CASSPSQGGEQYF. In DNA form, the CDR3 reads TGTGCCAGCAGCCCGTCCCAGGGCGGCGAGCAGTACTTC.

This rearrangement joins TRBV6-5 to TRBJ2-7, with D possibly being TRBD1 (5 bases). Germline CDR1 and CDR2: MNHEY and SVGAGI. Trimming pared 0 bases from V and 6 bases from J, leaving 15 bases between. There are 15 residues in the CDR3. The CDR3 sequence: CASSYSKGSLFEQYF. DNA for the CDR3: TGTGCCAGCAGTTACTCGAAGGGGTCCTTGTTCGAGCAGTACTTC.

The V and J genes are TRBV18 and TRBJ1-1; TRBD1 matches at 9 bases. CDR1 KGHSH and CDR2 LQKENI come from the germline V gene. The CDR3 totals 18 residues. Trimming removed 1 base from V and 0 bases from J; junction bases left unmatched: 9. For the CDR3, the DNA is TGTGCCAGCTCACCACTACAGAACAGGGGGCTTTTGAACACTGAAGCTTTCTTT. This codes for CASSPLQNRGLLNTEAFF.

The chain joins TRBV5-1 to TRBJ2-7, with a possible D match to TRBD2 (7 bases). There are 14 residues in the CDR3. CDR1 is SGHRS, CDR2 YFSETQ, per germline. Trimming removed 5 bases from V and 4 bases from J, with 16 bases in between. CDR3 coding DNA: TGCGCCAGCAGTCCCGGGGGGCAAGGTTACGAGCAGTACTTC. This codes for CASSPGGQGYEQYF.

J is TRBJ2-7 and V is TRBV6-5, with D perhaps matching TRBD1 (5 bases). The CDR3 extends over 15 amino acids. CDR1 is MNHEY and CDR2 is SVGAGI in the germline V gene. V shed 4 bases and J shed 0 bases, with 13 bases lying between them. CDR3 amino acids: CASSSWGHSSYEQYF. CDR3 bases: TGTGCCAGCAGTTCGTGGGGCCATAGCTCCTACGAGCAGTACTTC.

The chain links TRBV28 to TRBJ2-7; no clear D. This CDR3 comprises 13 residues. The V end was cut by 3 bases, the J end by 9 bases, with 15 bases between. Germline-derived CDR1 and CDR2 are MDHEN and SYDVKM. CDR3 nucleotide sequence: TGTGCCAGCAGTTTTGCCAGGTCCCTCGGGCAGTACTTC. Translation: CASSFARSLGQYF.

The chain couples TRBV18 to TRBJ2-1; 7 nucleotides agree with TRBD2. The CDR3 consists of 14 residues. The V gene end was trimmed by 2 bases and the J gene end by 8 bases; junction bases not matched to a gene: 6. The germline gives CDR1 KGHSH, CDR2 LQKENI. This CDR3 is CASSPGTAGDEQFF. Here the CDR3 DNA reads TGTGCCAGCTCACCAGGGACGGCGGGGGATGAGCAGTTCTTC.

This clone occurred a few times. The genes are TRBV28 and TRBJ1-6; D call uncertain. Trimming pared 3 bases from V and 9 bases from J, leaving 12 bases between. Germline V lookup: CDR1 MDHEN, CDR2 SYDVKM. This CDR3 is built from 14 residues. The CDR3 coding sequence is TGTGCCAGCAGTTTTCAACAGTCTCGTTCACCCCTCCACTTT. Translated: CASSFQQSRSPLHF. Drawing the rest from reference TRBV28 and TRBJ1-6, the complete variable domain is DVKVTQSSRYLVKRTGEKVFLECVQDMDHENMFWYRQDPGLGLRLIYFSYDVKMKEKGDIPEGYSVSREKKERFSLILESASTNQTSMYLCASSFQQSRSPLHFGNGTRLTVT.

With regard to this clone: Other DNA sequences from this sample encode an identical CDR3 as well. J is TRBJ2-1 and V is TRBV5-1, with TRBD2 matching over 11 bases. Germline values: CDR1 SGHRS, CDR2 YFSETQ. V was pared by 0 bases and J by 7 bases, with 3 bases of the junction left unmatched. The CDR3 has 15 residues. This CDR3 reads CASSLALAGGNEQFF. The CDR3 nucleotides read TGCGCCAGCAGCTTGGCGCTAGCGGGGGGAAATGAGCAGTTCTTC. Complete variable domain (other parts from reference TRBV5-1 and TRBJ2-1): KAGVTQTPRYLIKTRGQQVTLSCSPISGHRSVSWYQQTPGQGLQFLFEYFSETQRNKGNFPGRFSGRQFSNSRSEMNVSTLELGDSALYLCASSLALAGGNEQFFGPGTRLTVL.

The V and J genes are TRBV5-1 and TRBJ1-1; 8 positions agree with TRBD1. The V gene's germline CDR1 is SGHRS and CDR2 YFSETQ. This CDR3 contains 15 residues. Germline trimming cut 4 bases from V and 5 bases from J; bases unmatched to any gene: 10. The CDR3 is CASSQRTGIGTEAFF. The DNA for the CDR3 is TGCGCCAGCAGCCAAAGGACAGGGATTGGAACTGAAGCTTTCTTT.

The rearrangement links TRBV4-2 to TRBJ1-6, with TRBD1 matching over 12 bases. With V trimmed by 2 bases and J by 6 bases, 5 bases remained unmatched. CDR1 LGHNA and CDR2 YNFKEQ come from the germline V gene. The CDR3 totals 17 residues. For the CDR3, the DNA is TGTGCCAGCAGCCAACCGGGACAGGGGGCGCGTAATTCACCCCTCCACTTT. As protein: CASSQPGQGARNSPLHF.

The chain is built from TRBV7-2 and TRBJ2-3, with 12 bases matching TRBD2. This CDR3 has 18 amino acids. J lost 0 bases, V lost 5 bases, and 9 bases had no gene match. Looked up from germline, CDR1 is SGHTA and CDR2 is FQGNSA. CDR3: CASSTTASGGASTDTQYF. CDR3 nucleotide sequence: TGTGCCAGCAGCACAACGGCTAGCGGGGGGGCTAGCACAGATACGCAGTATTTT.

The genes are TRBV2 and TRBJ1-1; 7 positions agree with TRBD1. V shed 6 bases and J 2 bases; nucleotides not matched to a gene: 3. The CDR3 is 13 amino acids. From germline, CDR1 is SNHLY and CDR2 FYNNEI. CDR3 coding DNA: TGTGCCAGCAGCGGGACAGTAAACACTGAAGCTTTCTTT. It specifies CASSGTVNTEAFF.

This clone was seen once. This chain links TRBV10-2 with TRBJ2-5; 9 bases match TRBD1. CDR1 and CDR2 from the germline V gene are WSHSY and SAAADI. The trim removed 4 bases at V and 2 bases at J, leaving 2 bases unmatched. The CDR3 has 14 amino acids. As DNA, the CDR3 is TGCGCCAGCAGTGGGGGGACAGGGCAAGAGACCCAGTACTTC. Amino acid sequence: CASSGGTGQETQYF.

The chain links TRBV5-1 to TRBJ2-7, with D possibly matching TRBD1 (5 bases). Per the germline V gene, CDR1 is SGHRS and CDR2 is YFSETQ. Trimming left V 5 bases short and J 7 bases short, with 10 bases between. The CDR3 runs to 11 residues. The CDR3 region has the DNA TGCGCCAGCAGTGCAGGGTGGGAGCAGTACTTC. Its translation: CASSAGWEQYF.

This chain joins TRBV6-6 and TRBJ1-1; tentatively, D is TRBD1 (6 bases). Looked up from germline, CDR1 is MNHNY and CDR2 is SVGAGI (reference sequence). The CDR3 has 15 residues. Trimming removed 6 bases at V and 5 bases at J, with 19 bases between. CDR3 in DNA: TGTGCCAGCAGCCAGCGGACAGCAGTAGAAACTGAAGCTTTCTTT. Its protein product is CASSQRTAVETEAFF.

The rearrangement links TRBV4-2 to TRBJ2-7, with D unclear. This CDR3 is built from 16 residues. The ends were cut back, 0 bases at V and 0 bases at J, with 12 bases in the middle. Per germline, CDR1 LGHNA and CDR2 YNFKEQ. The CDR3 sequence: CASSQEATVSSYEQYF. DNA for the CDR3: TGTGCCAGCAGCCAAGAAGCGACTGTAAGCTCCTACGAGCAGTACTTC.

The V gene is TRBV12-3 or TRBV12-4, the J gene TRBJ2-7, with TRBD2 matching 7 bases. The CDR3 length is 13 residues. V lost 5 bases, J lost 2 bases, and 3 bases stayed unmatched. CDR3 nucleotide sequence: TGTGCCAGCAGTGACCGGGGGGCCTACGAGCAGTACTTC. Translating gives CASSDRGAYEQYF.